The rows below give T cell receptor beta chains drawn from one sample of a study of blood T cell repertoires in COVID-19. Here immunoSEQ multiplex PCR was the method, and the copy in TCRdb shows in-frame clones only, minus some. The table includes 85,000 to 100,000 clones, 70% to 85% detected once. Sequencing used peripheral blood. These receptors came from a human donor in a cohort sampled during active COVID-19. Each CDR3 is given without its conserved first and last residue. D genes are given only for firm matches.

>TRBV18|TRBD1
ASSQGAQDYGYT
>TRBV2|TRBD1
ASRQGANSPLH
>TRBV10-3|TRBD2
AISVTSGAEQY
>TRBV20-1|.
SARTTTEAF
>TRBV5-4|.
ASSPAGGNTDTQY
>TRBV6-5|TRBD2
ASSYSRAGGMYEQY
>TRBV19|.
ASTTTGKSNQPQH
>TRBV29-1|.
SVESGGRGGYT
>TRBV6-5|.
ASSYAAGPLRGGYT
>TRBV19|TRBD1
ASVGTDSQPYGYT
>TRBV11-2|TRBD2
ASSLVVSSGSFGEQY
>TRBV19|TRBD1
ASSGPGQGENQPQH
>TRBV28|.
ASSLLRQYFLPYEQY
>TRBV7-9|TRBD1
ASSLGGTGIGDTQY
>TRBV28|.
ASTPGGAQNQPQH
>TRBV7-2|TRBD1
ASSLGPRTGDYITQY
>TRBV10-3|TRBD2
AISDPTSGPYNEQF
>TRBV19|.
ASSLPGVPNTGELF
>TRBV4-3|.
ASSQGSPGVSYGYT
>TRBV4-1|.
ASSRTGNTIY
>TRBV18|.
ASSPRGGGTEAF
>TRBV5-1|TRBD1
ASSHGTGTGNTIY
>TRBV7-2|.
ASSLNGLWQF
>TRBV3-1/TRBV3-2|.
ASSILRGDYGYT
>TRBV28|TRBD1
ASRTQGAPTDTQY
>TRBV4-1|TRBD2
ASSQGTGLVGETQY
>TRBV6-5|.
ASSTGSGDSPLH
>TRBV28|.
ASSLGGAQGNTIY
>TRBV3-1/TRBV3-2|TRBD1
ASSPGQGVGETQY
>TRBV5-5|.
ASSLSAPGLLKSGANVLT
>TRBV10-3|TRBD1
AINFGTGGIGYGYT
>TRBV5-1|.
ASSFAGRSTEAF
>TRBV24-1|TRBD1
ATSDSQGVNQPQH
>TRBV10-1|TRBD2
ASRASGGNTGELF
>TRBV28|.
ASKSSTGANTEAF
>TRBV6-5|.
ASRGSNYGYT
>TRBV6-2/TRBV6-3|.
ASSYSQGTNYEQY
>TRBV11-2|TRBD1
ASSLRFTGANDGNEQF
>TRBV5-1|.
ASSSVPQDSVYEQY
>TRBV28|.
ASSLSIRGAGEQY
>TRBV18|TRBD2
ASSPQPTSGRYNEQF
>TRBV19|TRBD2
ASSAASGGMYEQY
>TRBV28|.
ASLRRGTDTQY
>TRBV5-1|TRBD2
ASSLGAGGSTDTQY
>TRBV29-1|TRBD1
SGGQGTNYGYT
>TRBV5-8|.
ASSPRVPSTDTQY
>TRBV28|.
ASSLYLTGSDYEQY
>TRBV5-1|TRBD2
ASSFPGGSGDTQY
>TRBV2|TRBD1
ASSESRQQGYTGELF
>TRBV6-1|TRBD2
ASSELAGGPPDTQY
>TRBV5-4|TRBD1
ASSRGTGIYEQY
>TRBV5-1|TRBD2
ASSFSGRDYNEQF
>TRBV2|TRBD2
ASSEIRTSGSYEQY
>TRBV19|TRBD1
ASSGRQGAADTQY
>TRBV6-5|.
ASSYRGVNTEAF
>TRBV18|TRBD2
ASSPGLAETQY
>TRBV19|.
ASSNTETSTEAF